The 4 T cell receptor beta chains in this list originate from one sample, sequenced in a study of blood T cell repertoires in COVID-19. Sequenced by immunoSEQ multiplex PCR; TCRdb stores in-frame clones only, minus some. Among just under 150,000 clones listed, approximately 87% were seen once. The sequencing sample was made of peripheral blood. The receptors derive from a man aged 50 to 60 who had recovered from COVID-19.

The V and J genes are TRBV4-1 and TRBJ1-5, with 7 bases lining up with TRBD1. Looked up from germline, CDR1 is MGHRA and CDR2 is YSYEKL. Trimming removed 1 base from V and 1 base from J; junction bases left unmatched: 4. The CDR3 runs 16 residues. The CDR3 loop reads CASSQAVGQSNQPQHF. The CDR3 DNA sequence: TGCGCCAGCAGCCAAGCTGTGGGACAGAGCAATCAGCCCCAGCATTTT.

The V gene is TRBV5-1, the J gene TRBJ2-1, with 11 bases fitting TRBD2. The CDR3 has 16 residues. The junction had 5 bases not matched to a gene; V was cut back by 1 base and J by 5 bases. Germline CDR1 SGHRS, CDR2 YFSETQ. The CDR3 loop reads CASSLLAGGPNNEQFF. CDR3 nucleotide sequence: TGCGCCAGCAGCTTGTTAGCGGGGGGGCCCAACAATGAGCAGTTCTTC.

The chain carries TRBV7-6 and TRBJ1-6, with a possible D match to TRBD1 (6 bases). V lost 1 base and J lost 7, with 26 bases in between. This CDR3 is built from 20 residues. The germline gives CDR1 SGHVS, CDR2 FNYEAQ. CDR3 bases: TGTGCCAGCAGCTTAGAGGCCGGATTTGGCATCAGGGGTGGGAATTCACCCCTCCACTTT. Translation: CASSLEAGFGIRGGNSPLHF.

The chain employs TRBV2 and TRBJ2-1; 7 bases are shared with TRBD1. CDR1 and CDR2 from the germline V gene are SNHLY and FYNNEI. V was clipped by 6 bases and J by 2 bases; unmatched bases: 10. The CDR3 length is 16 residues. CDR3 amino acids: CASSLEQGLAYNEQFF. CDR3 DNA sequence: TGTGCCAGCAGCCTCGAACAGGGGTTGGCCTACAATGAGCAGTTCTTC.